The 7 T cell receptor beta chains reported below all come from one sample, sequenced in a study of post-analysis software for immune sequencing data. General observations from the study: In patients, about 5 TRBV segments were more frequent than in controls, with TRBV5-6, TRBV5-1 and TRBV20-1 among them.

Prepared TCR beta cDNA libraries contained unique molecular identifiers. MiXCR was run by TCRdb on the PCR reads, yielding one entry per CDR3 protein. The repertoire holds hundreds of thousands of distinct CDR3 sequences, with around 44% as singletons. For these receptors, no antigen is known. Sequences were obtained from blood. The source of these receptors is a girl aged 10 to 17 with multiple sclerosis.

Details on this clonotype: Mismatch with germline at one junction end may stem from a read error. The chain carries TRBV10-3 and TRBJ2-5; D is perhaps TRBD2 (5 bases). CDR3 length: 16 amino acids. CDR1 and CDR2 from the germline V gene are ENHRY and SYGVKD. This CDR3 is CTISYSGVGDQETQYF. The CDR3 DNA sequence: TGTACCATCAGCTACAGCGGAGTCGGGGACCAAGAGACCCAGTACTTC.

The sample holds one count of this clonotype. This chain links TRBV15 with TRBJ2-5; no firm D call. The CDR3 length is 16 residues. In germline, CDR1 is LNHNV, CDR2 YYDKDF (reference sequence). The ends were cut back, 1 base at V and 0 bases at J, with 12 bases in the middle. CDR3 residues: CATSRGIWSYQETQYF. The DNA of the CDR3 is TGTGCCACCAGCAGAGGGATCTGGTCGTACCAAGAGACCCAGTACTTC.

This clonotype has only a few counts. The chain combines TRBV9 with TRBJ2-5; maybe TRBD2 (6 bases). Germline CDR1 is SGDLS and CDR2 is YYNGEE. This CDR3 has 19 residues. The ends were cut back, 3 bases at V and 0 bases at J, with 24 bases in the middle. The CDR3 DNA is TGTGCCAGCAGCGCCCGACGTGGGGGGAGCAACACCCACCAAGAGACCCAGTACTTC. Protein: CASSARRGGSNTHQETQYF.

This clonotype was detected once. The chain recombines TRBV20-1 with TRBJ1-1; TRBD1 aligns across 7 bases. The CDR3 runs to 13 residues. Per the germline V gene, CDR1 is DFQATT and CDR2 is SNEGSKA (reference sequence). V shed 4 bases, J shed 2 bases, and the junction held 4 bases outside the gene matches. CDR3 in amino acids: CSAIGTDNTEAFF. As DNA, the CDR3 is TGCAGTGCTATTGGGACAGATAACACTGAAGCTTTCTTT.

This chain joins TRBV3-1 and TRBJ2-6; either TRBD1 or TRBD2 may fit D (5 bases each). Germline V lookup: CDR1 LGHDT, CDR2 YNNKEL (reference sequence). CDR3 size: 17 residues. Trimming pared 1 base from V and 4 bases from J, leaving 14 bases between. The CDR3 region is CASSQGDGLPGANVLTF. The CDR3 nucleotides are TGTGCCAGCAGCCAAGGGGACGGCCTCCCCGGGGCCAACGTCCTGACTTTC.

The chain employs TRBV29-1 and TRBJ2-1; D is possibly TRBD1 or TRBD2 (5 bases each). The end of the DNA aligns better with TRBJ2-7, so the J call may be wrong. Germline CDR1 reads SQVTM; CDR2 reads ANQGSEA. CDR3 length: 13 amino acids. The CDR3 bases are TGCAGCGTTGAATCGGGACGCCCCTACGAGCAGTACTTC. Translated, it gives CSVESGRPYEQYF.

The CDR3 DNA reads as TGTGCCAGCAGTGACCGGATTATAGGACGGATCTACGAGCAGTACTTC. Amino acids: CASSDRIIGRIYEQYF. The chain combines TRBV2 with TRBJ2-7; no definite D call. Trimming cost V 3 bases and J 3 bases, with 18 bases left between them. CDR1 is SNHLY and CDR2 is FYNNEI in the germline V gene. The CDR3 covers 16 residues.